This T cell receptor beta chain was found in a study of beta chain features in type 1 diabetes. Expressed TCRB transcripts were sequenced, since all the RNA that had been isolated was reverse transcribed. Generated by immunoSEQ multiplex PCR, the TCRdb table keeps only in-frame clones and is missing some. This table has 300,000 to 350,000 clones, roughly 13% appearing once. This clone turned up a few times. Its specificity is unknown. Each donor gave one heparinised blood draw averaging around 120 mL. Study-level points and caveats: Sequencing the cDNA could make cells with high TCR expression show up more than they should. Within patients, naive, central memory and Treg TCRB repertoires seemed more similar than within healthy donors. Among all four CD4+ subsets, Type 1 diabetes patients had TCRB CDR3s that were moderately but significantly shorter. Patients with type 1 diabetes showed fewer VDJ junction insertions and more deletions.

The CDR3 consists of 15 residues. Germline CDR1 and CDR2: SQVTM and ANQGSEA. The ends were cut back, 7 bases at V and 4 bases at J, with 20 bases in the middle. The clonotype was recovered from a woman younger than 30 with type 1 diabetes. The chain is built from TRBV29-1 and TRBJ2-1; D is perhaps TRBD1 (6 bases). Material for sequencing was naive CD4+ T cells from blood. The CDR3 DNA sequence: TGCAGCGCTTACTCTCCGGGACACCCTTACAATGAGCAGTTCTTC. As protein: CSAYSPGHPYNEQFF.